This T cell receptor beta chain was recorded in a study of cytomegalovirus exposure and HLA in healthy donors. Broader study findings: As a later analysis showed, a missense DCLRE1C variant was linked to trimming of TCR beta V- and J-genes.

Vbeta (60) and Jbeta (13) primers were used in the PCR. Repertoires were generated with immunoSEQ multiplex PCR, while TCRdb's copy carries only in-frame clones and drops some. The sample lists 55,000 to 75,000 clones, roughly 80% occurring once. Per the germline V gene, CDR1 is MDHEN and CDR2 is SYDVKM. V shed 5 bases and J 5 bases; nucleotides not matched to a gene: 3. CDR3 size: 14 residues. About this clone itself: No antigen is known for it.

The chain couples TRBV28 to TRBJ2-3; 11 positions match TRBD2. The origin of this receptor is a woman aged 25 to 39 in good health and CMV-seropositive. Sample: PBMCs. In DNA, the CDR3 is TGTGCCAGCAGTCCTACTAGCGGGAGAGATACGCAGTATTTT. Residues: CASSPTSGRDTQYF. The whole variable domain, remainder taken from reference TRBV28 and TRBJ2-3, is DVKVTQSSRYLVKRTGEKVFLECVQDMDHENMFWYRQDPGLGLRLIYFSYDVKMKEKGDIPEGYSVSREKKERFSLILESASTNQTSMYLCASSPTSGRDTQYFGPGTRLTVL.